Here is one T cell receptor beta chain with its context. What it binds is not known. The record originates from a study of blood T cells in healthy people across ages. General study results and limits: Unsorted PBMC material precluded a definitive naive versus antigen-experienced comparison.

It was with a sample-barcoded 5' primer and a J-beta primer mix that a second PCR of roughly 7 to 12 cycles was run. TCRdb re-analysed the 5' RACE reads in MiXCR, keeping a single row per CDR3 protein. The sample holds around 1,000,000 distinct CDR3 sequences, under 30% seen once. Germline-derived CDR1 and CDR2 are SGHDN and FVKESK. The junction had 6 bases not matched to a gene; V was cut back by 0 bases and J by 5 bases. The CDR3 totals 16 residues. The extraction recovered at least 5 micrograms of total RNA per sample. The same data also contributed to another study, on T cells of mothers and their children. This second report adds: A few mothers and their six children, all healthy Caucasians, donated. Related mother-child pairs showed slightly, non-significantly higher overlap than unrelated pairs.

This chain connects TRBV14 to TRBJ2-1, with 8 bases fitting TRBD2. The receptor's source is a girl between 2 and 10 years old in good health. Sequencing was performed on blood. The CDR3 nucleotides are TGTGCCAGCAGCCAAGACCTACCGGGACTAGACAATGAGCAGTTCTTC. This codes for CASSQDLPGLDNEQFF.